The 18 T cell receptor beta chains below all came from one sample that was sequenced in a study of cytomegalovirus exposure and HLA in healthy donors. Both 60 Vbeta primers and 13 Jbeta primers went into the PCR. Profiled with immunoSEQ multiplex PCR; TCRdb holds only in-frame clones, not every one. The repertoire includes under 200,000 clones, 60% to 80% of them detected once, and 2% to 2.5% sits in the top ten. Sequenced input: PBMCs. These receptors were taken from a man aged 55 to 70 in good health and CMV-seronegative.

This chain connects TRBV7-2 to TRBJ2-3, with TRBD2 matching 15 bases. The V gene end was trimmed by 5 bases and the J gene end by 2 bases; junction bases not matched to a gene: 5. Germline V gene lookup returns CDR1 SGHTA and CDR2 FQGNSA. The CDR3 contains 17 residues. The CDR3 DNA reads as TGTGCCAGCAGCAGGAGGACTAGCGGGAGGGCCACAGATACGCAGTATTTT. Protein sequence: CASSRRTSGRATDTQYF.

V is TRBV19 and J is TRBJ1-1, with a weak D call TRBD1 (5 bases). The germline V and J ends were trimmed by 9 bases and 0 bases, with 14 bases remaining between them. The germline V gene has CDR1 LNHDA and CDR2 SQIVND (reference sequence). CDR3 length: 14 amino acids. The DNA of the CDR3 is TGTGCCAGCCGCACAACAGGTCTGAACACTGAAGCTTTCTTT. Translating gives CASRTTGLNTEAFF.

Concerning this clone itself: Relative to the germline gene, one junction end is altered; a read error may explain this. The rearrangement links TRBV30 to TRBJ2-7, with no clear D. Germline assignment: CDR1 GTSNPN and CDR2 SVGIG (reference sequence). This CDR3 contains 11 residues. The CDR3: CAWSLSTEKYF. The CDR3 DNA reads TGTGCCTGGAGCCTTAGTACCGAGAAGTACTTC.

The genes are TRBV6-1 and TRBJ2-5; the D gene is possibly TRBD2 (5 bases). V was shortened by 11 bases and J by 5 bases, with 12 bases between the two germline ends. Looked up from germline, CDR1 is MNHNS and CDR2 is SASEGT. This CDR3 is built from 11 residues. The CDR3 region is CALRGFETQYF. In DNA form, the CDR3 reads TGTGCCCTCCGAGGGTTTGAGACCCAGTACTTC.

CDR3: CASSFSGGQETQYF. The CDR3 nucleotides read TGTGCCAGCAGCTTTTCGGGGGGCCAAGAGACCCAGTACTTC. The rearrangement links TRBV7-9 to TRBJ2-5; 7 nucleotides match TRBD2. Germline V CDR1 and CDR2: SEHNR, FQNEAQ (reference sequence). With V trimmed by 3 bases and J by 1 base, 2 bases remained unmatched. The CDR3 contains 14 residues. The entire variable domain, with the rest obtained from reference TRBV7-9 and TRBJ2-5, is as follows: DTGVSQNPRHKITKRGQNVTFRCDPISEHNRLYWYRQTLGQGPEFLTYFQNEAQLEKSRLLSDRFSAERPKGSFSTLEIQRTEQGDSAMYLCASSFSGGQETQYFGPGTRLLVL.

The chain couples TRBV13 to TRBJ2-6, with TRBD1 as a possible D gene (5 bases). Trimming removed 3 bases at V and 3 bases at J, with 12 bases between. Germline lookup yields CDR1 PRHDT and CDR2 FYEKMQ (reference sequence). This CDR3 contains 16 residues. The CDR3 reads CASSFPQGYGANVLTF. In nucleotides, the CDR3 is TGTGCCAGCAGCTTCCCCCAGGGATATGGGGCCAACGTCCTGACTTTC.

This rearrangement joins TRBV28 to TRBJ2-7, with TRBD2 matching over 14 bases. The V gene end was trimmed by 6 bases and the J gene end by 7 bases; junction bases not matched to a gene: 8. CDR3 size: 15 residues. CDR1 and CDR2 (germline): MDHEN, SYDVKM. CDR3 protein: CASSLGTSGSSEQYF. CDR3 nucleotides: TGTGCCAGCAGCCTTGGGACTAGCGGGAGCAGTGAGCAGTACTTC.

This clone has only a few counts. The rearrangement joins TRBV9 to TRBJ1-2; 9 nucleotides line up with TRBD1. The CDR3 length is 14 residues. Trimming took 3 bases from V and 2 from J; bases not matched to a gene: 2. Germline V CDR1 and CDR2: SGDLS, YYNGEE. CDR3 bases: TGTGCCAGCAGCGGAGGGACAGGGAACTATGGCTACACCTTC. Translated: CASSGGTGNYGYTF. Variable domain in full (rest from reference TRBV9 and TRBJ1-2): DSGVTQTPKHLITATGQRVTLRCSPRSGDLSVYWYQQSLDQGLQFLIQYYNGEERAKGNILERFSAQQFPDLHSELNLSSLELGDSALYFCASSGGTGNYGYTFGSGTRLTVV.

The chain has TRBV5-1 and TRBJ1-2; 9 bases align to TRBD1. V trimming: 1 base; J trimming: 6 bases; junction bases outside the gene matches: 13. Germline V lookup: CDR1 SGHRS, CDR2 YFSETQ. This CDR3 has 17 residues. The CDR3 DNA follows: TGCGCCAGCAGCTTGACGGGACAGGGCCTCCCGGTAAATGGCTACACCTTC. This gives the protein CASSLTGQGLPVNGYTF.

In nucleotides, the CDR3 is TGCGCCAGCAGCTGGGGACAGGGAACTTCGGCAGCTTTCTTT. It translates to CASSWGQGTSAAFF. This chain links TRBV5-1 with TRBJ1-1, with 9 bases that match TRBD1. Trimming removed 3 bases from V and 10 bases from J; junction bases left unmatched: 10. This CDR3 is built from 14 residues. The germline CDR1 and CDR2 sequences are SGHRS and YFSETQ.

V and J are TRBV2 and TRBJ2-7; D is possibly TRBD2 (5 bases). Trimming pared 7 bases from V and 4 bases from J, leaving 11 bases between. This CDR3 region has 12 residues. Germline-derived CDR1 and CDR2 are SNHLY and FYNNEI. The CDR3 protein is CASKLTGYEQYF. The CDR3 DNA follows: TGTGCCAGCAAGCTTACGGGGTACGAGCAGTACTTC.

For this clone: A junction end diverges from the germline sequence, so it may reflect a read error. This chain uses TRBV30 with TRBJ1-2; D may be TRBD1 (6 bases). The CDR3 totals 14 residues. From germline, CDR1 is GTSNPN and CDR2 SVGIG (reference sequence). The CDR3 DNA follows: TGTGCCTGGAGTGTTTCTGGGGGACACTATGGCTACCCCTTC. Its translation: CAWSVSGGHYGYPF.

The V gene is TRBV5-6, the J gene TRBJ2-7; TRBD1 is a possible D gene (6 bases). This CDR3 has 12 amino acids. V dropped 3 bases and J dropped 6 bases, with 10 bases sitting between them. Germline-derived CDR1 and CDR2 are SGHDT and YYEEEE. The CDR3 DNA reads as TGTGCCAGCAGCTCCCAGGGGCTCGAGCAGTACTTC. It codes for CASSSQGLEQYF.

V is TRBV18 and J is TRBJ1-4; tentatively, D is TRBD1 (6 bases). Between the trimmed V and J ends, which lost 6 bases and 8 bases, there was a span of 19 bases. The germline V gene encodes CDR1 KGHSH and CDR2 LQKENI. The CDR3 is 15 amino acids. The CDR3 nucleotides read TGTGCCAGCTCCCCTTACAGGGATGCAAGAGAAAAACTGTTTTTT. Translating it yields CASSPYRDAREKLFF.

This clone was seen only a few times. The chain uses TRBV6-6 and TRBJ1-2; 10 bases match TRBD1. V lost 2 bases and J lost 7; bases outside the gene matches: 10. Germline-derived CDR1 and CDR2 are MNHNY and SVGAGI (reference sequence). The CDR3 is made up of 16 amino acids. The CDR3 coding sequence is TGTGCCAGCAGTTACGGGACCGACAGGGGGCGGCGTGGCTACACCTTC. Amino acids: CASSYGTDRGRRGYTF.

This sequence joins TRBV6-1 and TRBJ1-1, with D hard to call. With 1 base removed from V and 8 bases from J, the gap between germline ends came to 17 bases. The germline CDR1 and CDR2 sequences are MNHNS and SASEGT. The CDR3 spans 15 residues. The CDR3, as DNA: TGTGCCAGCAGTGAAGGGGCAGCCGGGATGGGGGAAGCTTTCTTT. It specifies CASSEGAAGMGEAFF.

J is TRBJ2-6 and V is TRBV15; weak D call: TRBD1 (6 bases). V lost 6 bases to trimming and J lost 3 bases, with 15 bases between them. The CDR3 spans 16 residues. In germline, CDR1 is LNHNV, CDR2 YYDKDF (reference sequence). As DNA, the CDR3 is TGTGCCACCAGTCCAGGGGACCTTAGTGGGGCCAACGTCCTGACTTTC. Amino acids: CATSPGDLSGANVLTF.

For this clone: In the same sample, other DNA sequences code for this CDR3. This chain uses TRBV2 with TRBJ1-1; 8 bases are a match to TRBD1. Germline CDR1 is SNHLY and CDR2 is FYNNEI. The CDR3 totals 13 residues. V shed 6 bases, J shed 2 bases, and the junction held 2 bases outside the gene matches. The CDR3 loop reads CASRDRVNTEAFF. The CDR3 DNA is TGTGCCAGCAGGGACAGGGTAAACACTGAAGCTTTCTTT.